The 30 T cell receptor beta chains below all came from one sample that was sequenced in a study of blood T cell dynamics during melanoma immunotherapy. Clones were read by immunoSEQ multiplex PCR, and TCRdb kept only the in-frame ones, dropping some. This table has around 12,000 clones, more than 75% appearing once. As for time point: week 3, after first cycle of checkpoint inhibitor. Sample: effector memory CD8+ T cells from blood, taken from a patient treated with checkpoint blockade. These receptors originate from a human donor with melanoma.

This clone was counted once. The rearrangement uses TRBV6-5 and TRBJ1-3, with TRBD1 as a possible D gene (5 bases). The V end was cut by 0 bases, the J end by 4 bases, with 13 bases between. CDR1 MNHEY and CDR2 SVGAGI come from the germline V gene. The CDR3 is 16 amino acids. CDR3 in amino acids: CASSYSQGGLGNTIYF. Written as DNA, the CDR3 is TGTGCCAGCAGTTACTCGCAGGGCGGGCTCGGAAACACCATATATTTT.

As regards this clone: One end of the junction does not line up with germline, which may come from a read error. The V call is TRBV29-1, the J call TRBJ2-5; the D is unclear. The CDR3 is 13 residues long. Looked up from germline, CDR1 is SQVTM and CDR2 is ANQGSEA. CDR3 sequence: CSVESPLQEAQYF. The CDR3 DNA reads as TGCAGCGTTGAATCCCCCCTTCAAGAGGCCCAGTACTTC. The entire variable domain, with the rest obtained from reference TRBV29-1 and TRBJ2-5, is as follows: SAVISQKPSRDICQRGTSLTIQCQVDSQVTMMFWYRQQPGQSLTLIATANQGSEATYESGFVIDKFPISRPNLTFSTLTVSNMSPEDSSIYLCSVESPLQEAQYFGPGTRLLVL.

The V gene is TRBV14, the J gene TRBJ2-1; D perhaps matches TRBD2 (6 bases). The germline V and J ends were trimmed by 0 bases and 8 bases, with 11 bases remaining between them. CDR3 length equals 14 residues. The V gene's germline CDR1 is SGHDN and CDR2 FVKESK. The CDR3 coding sequence is TGTGCCAGCAGCCAAGATGGACTATTCGATGAGCAGTTCTTC. Protein: CASSQDGLFDEQFF.

V usage is TRBV6-1 and J usage is TRBJ2-5; D unclear. The end of the DNA fits TRBJ2-7 better, so the J call may be wrong. This CDR3 is built from 13 residues. The germline gives CDR1 MNHNS, CDR2 SASEGT. DNA for the CDR3: TGTGCCAGCAGTGAACAGAGCTCCTACGAGCAGTACTTC. Translating gives CASSEQSSYEQYF.

J is TRBJ2-7 and V is TRBV11-2; TRBD1 might be the D (6 bases). The V end was cut by 3 bases, the J end by 6 bases, with 9 bases between. The CDR3 consists of 12 residues. CDR1 is SGHAT and CDR2 is FQNNGV in the germline V gene. In nucleotides, the CDR3 is TGTGCCAGCAGCTTCACAGGGAGCGAGCAGTACTTC. This encodes CASSFTGSEQYF.

The chain links TRBV7-2 to TRBJ2-7, with D perhaps TRBD2 (6 bases). Between the trimmed V and J ends, which lost 4 bases and 0 bases, there was a span of 16 bases. The CDR3 spans 16 residues. Germline V CDR1 and CDR2: SGHTA, FQGNSA. The DNA of the CDR3 is TGTGCCAGCAGCTCCCCCTACACTAGCTCCTCCTACGAGCAGTACTTC. Protein product: CASSSPYTSSSYEQYF.

This clone has only one observation. The rearrangement uses TRBV27 and TRBJ2-7; tentatively, D is TRBD2 (5 bases). The germline CDR1 and CDR2 sequences are MNHEY and SMNVEV (reference sequence). Trimming cost V 2 bases and J 1 base, with 9 bases left between them. The CDR3 is made up of 14 amino acids. The CDR3 DNA reads TGTGCCAGCAGTTTAGGAGGTCCGTCCTACGAGCAGTACTTC. Translated: CASSLGGPSYEQYF.

This chain joins TRBV28 and TRBJ1-1; 9 bases match TRBD1. J gave up 5 bases and V 6 bases, and 7 bases lay outside the gene matches. The germline CDR1 and CDR2 sequences are MDHEN and SYDVKM. The CDR3 is made up of 14 amino acids. Written as DNA, the CDR3 is TGTGCCAGCAGCCTCCGGACAGGGGCTACTGAAGCTTTCTTT. This gives the protein CASSLRTGATEAFF.

This CDR3 is CASSLVRGLYSNQPQHF. The CDR3 DNA reads as TGTGCCAGCAGCTTAGTGAGGGGCCTGTATAGCAATCAGCCCCAGCATTTT. The J gene is TRBJ1-5, the V gene TRBV7-2; a possible D gene is TRBD1 (5 bases). The germline V gene encodes CDR1 SGHTA and CDR2 FQGNSA. The CDR3 totals 17 residues. The V end lost 1 base, the J end lost 0 bases, and 13 bases lay between the germline ends.

This sequence joins TRBV7-9 and TRBJ2-3; D is ambiguous. Germline V gives CDR1 SEHNR, CDR2 FQNEAQ (reference sequence). Trimming took off 3 bases at V and 0 bases at J, with 7 bases between the two ends. CDR3 length: 14 amino acids. The CDR3 spells CASSFLASTDTQYF. CDR3 DNA sequence: TGTGCCAGCAGCTTCTTGGCTAGCACAGATACGCAGTATTTT.

This clone was detected only a few times. The CDR3 spells CASSSPYSNQPQHF. DNA for the CDR3: TGTGCCAGCAGTTCCCCGTATAGCAATCAGCCCCAGCATTTT. The chain is built from TRBV6-5 and TRBJ1-5; D is ambiguous. The germline V and J ends were trimmed by 4 bases and 0 bases, with 7 bases remaining between them. Germline assignment: CDR1 MNHEY and CDR2 SVGAGI. The length of the CDR3 is 14 residues.

The chain links TRBV6-4 to TRBJ1-1; tentatively, D is TRBD1 (5 bases). This CDR3 has 15 amino acids. With 0 bases removed from V and 4 bases from J, the gap between germline ends came to 12 bases. Germline lookup yields CDR1 MRHNA and CDR2 SNTAGT. The CDR3, as DNA: TGTGCCAGCAGTGACTCCCCGGGGGGGATCACTGAAGCTTTCTTT. It is translated as CASSDSPGGITEAFF.

V and J are TRBV13 and TRBJ1-1; D is uncertain. The ends were cut back, 5 bases at V and 0 bases at J, with 10 bases in the middle. CDR1 is PRHDT, CDR2 FYEKMQ, per germline (reference sequence). The CDR3 extends over 14 amino acids. Here the CDR3 DNA reads TGTGCCAGCAGCCCAAGAAGGATGAACACTGAAGCTTTCTTT. It is translated as CASSPRRMNTEAFF.

This rearrangement joins TRBV6-5 to TRBJ1-1; D unclear. V gave up 3 bases and J gave up 1 base, with 6 bases separating them. CDR3 length: 13 amino acids. CDR1 and CDR2 from the germline V gene are MNHEY and SVGAGI. CDR3 coding DNA: TGTGCCAGCAGTTATCAAGCGAACACTGAAGCTTTCTTT. Amino acid sequence: CASSYQANTEAFF.

This chain uses TRBV12-5 with TRBJ2-1; 8 bases agree with TRBD2. Germline V gene lookup returns CDR1 LGHNT and CDR2 FRNRAP. CDR3 length: 17 residues. The ends lost 1 base at V and 0 bases at J; junction bases unmatched: 5. The CDR3 coding sequence is TGTGCTAGTGGTTTGGCAGTAGCGGGGAGCTCCTACAATGAGCAGTTCTTC. Amino acid sequence: CASGLAVAGSSYNEQFF.

V is TRBV6-5 and J is TRBJ1-5; D gene unclear. Looked up from germline, CDR1 is MNHEY and CDR2 is SVGAGI. The V gene lost 2 bases and the J gene lost 1 base, with 6 bases spanning the gap. This CDR3 is 14 amino acids long. The CDR3 bases are TGTGCCAGCAGTTACCTGGACAGCAATCAGCCCCAGCATTTT. Translating gives CASSYLDSNQPQHF.

The V gene is TRBV5-6, the J gene TRBJ2-1, with D unclear. V lost 1 base, J lost 6 bases, and 8 bases lay in between. This CDR3 comprises 13 residues. Germline CDR1 is SGHDT and CDR2 is YYEEEE. The CDR3: CASSLLGINEQFF. The CDR3 nucleotides read TGTGCCAGCAGCTTGTTAGGGATCAATGAGCAGTTCTTC.

The CDR3 is CASSLFGHDLEQYF. DNA for the CDR3: TGTGCCAGCAGTTTATTCGGACATGACCTCGAGCAGTACTTC. V usage is TRBV27 and J usage is TRBJ2-7; D perhaps matches TRBD1 (5 bases). From germline, CDR1 is MNHEY and CDR2 SMNVEV (reference sequence). This CDR3 has 14 amino acids. Trimming left V 1 base short and J 6 bases short, with 13 bases between.

This clone was seen only once. This chain joins TRBV11-2 and TRBJ2-1, with no clear D. From germline, CDR1 is SGHAT and CDR2 FQNNGV. The V end lost 4 bases, the J end lost 2 bases, and 12 bases lay between the germline ends. The CDR3 is 15 amino acids. In nucleotides, the CDR3 is TGTGCCAGCAGCTCCCCGTCTAATGCCTACAATGAGCAGTTCTTC. This gives the protein CASSSPSNAYNEQFF.

The chain links TRBV27 to TRBJ2-5; 11 nucleotides line up with TRBD1. Near its end, the DNA agrees better with TRBJ2-7, so the J call may be wrong. This CDR3 contains 14 residues. Germline-derived CDR1 and CDR2 are MNHEY and SMNVEV (reference sequence). DNA for the CDR3: TGTGCCAGCAGTCCCGGGACAGGGGGGTACGAGCAGTACTTC. It translates to CASSPGTGGYEQYF.

This sequence joins TRBV5-1 and TRBJ1-1; 7 bases agree with TRBD1. V lost 0 bases, J lost 5 bases, and 7 bases stayed unmatched. Germline assignment: CDR1 SGHRS and CDR2 YFSETQ. CDR3 length equals 15 residues. This CDR3 reads CASSLGQGKDTEAFF. The CDR3 coding sequence is TGCGCCAGCAGCTTGGGACAGGGAAAGGATACTGAAGCTTTCTTT.

The V gene is TRBV10-2, the J gene TRBJ2-4, with D perhaps TRBD1 (6 bases). With 4 bases removed from V and 5 bases from J, the gap between germline ends came to 12 bases. The germline gives CDR1 WSHSY, CDR2 SAAADI. The CDR3 runs to 14 residues. DNA of the CDR3: TGCGCCAGCAGTGGTAGGGGGAACGAAAACATTCAGTACTTC. It yields the protein CASSGRGNENIQYF.

The V call is TRBV7-9, the J call TRBJ1-1, with 7 bases matching TRBD1. J was trimmed by 1 base and V by 5 bases; bases with no gene match: 13. The CDR3 length is 17 residues. Germline CDR1 reads SEHNR; CDR2 reads FQNEAQ (reference sequence). The CDR3 is CASSGRNDRAGNTEAFF. CDR3 DNA sequence: TGTGCCAGCAGCGGTAGAAATGACAGGGCTGGGAACACTGAAGCTTTCTTT.

The CDR3 protein is CASSYSTNYEQYF. The CDR3 DNA sequence: TGTGCCAGCAGTTACTCGACCAACTACGAGCAGTACTTC. This chain uses TRBV6-5 with TRBJ2-7, with D unclear. The V end was cut by 0 bases, the J end by 3 bases, with 6 bases between. The CDR3 is 13 residues long. Germline CDR1 and CDR2: MNHEY and SVGAGI.

A single count supports this clone. This chain connects TRBV27 to TRBJ2-1; D is unresolved. Germline V gene data show CDR1 as MNHEY and CDR2 as SMNVEV (reference sequence). The CDR3 runs to 13 residues. V shed 2 bases and J shed 6 bases, with 8 bases lying between them. CDR3 bases: TGTGCCAGCAGTTTACTAGGGCTCAATGAGCAGTTCTTC. Its protein is CASSLLGLNEQFF.

This sequence joins TRBV19 and TRBJ2-2, with 7 bases that match TRBD2. Germline CDR1 reads LNHDA; CDR2 reads SQIVND (reference sequence). The length of the CDR3 is 15 residues. V lost 3 bases and J lost 3; bases outside the gene matches: 4. CDR3 sequence (DNA): TGTGCCAGTAGTATGGGAGGGGAGGACACCGGGGAGCTGTTTTTT. It yields the protein CASSMGGEDTGELFF.

The chain couples TRBV14 to TRBJ2-3, with 8 bases lining up with TRBD1. Trimming cost V 1 base and J 1 base; bases outside gene matches: 7. This CDR3 is 17 amino acids long. The V gene's germline CDR1 is SGHDN and CDR2 FVKESK. The CDR3 nucleotides read TGTGCCAGCAGCCAAGTAACGGACAGGGAAGGCACAGATACGCAGTATTTT. Its translation: CASSQVTDREGTDTQYF.

V usage is TRBV28 and J usage is TRBJ2-7; the match to TRBD2 covers 13 bases. The V and J ends lost 6 bases and 5 bases, in that order; junction bases with no gene match: 7. Germline V lookup: CDR1 MDHEN, CDR2 SYDVKM. The CDR3 length is 15 residues. CDR3 in amino acids: CASSPDGLAGDEQYF. DNA for the CDR3: TGTGCCAGCAGCCCCGACGGACTAGCGGGAGACGAGCAGTACTTC.

V is TRBV14 and J is TRBJ2-1; D not resolved. There are 15 residues in the CDR3. The ends were cut back, 4 bases at V and 4 bases at J, with 14 bases in the middle. Per the germline V gene, CDR1 is SGHDN and CDR2 is FVKESK. The chain's CDR3 is CASSPLTGTYNEQFF. In nucleotides, the CDR3 is TGTGCCAGCAGCCCTCTAACTGGCACTTACAATGAGCAGTTCTTC.

The chain is built from TRBV9 and TRBJ2-1; 7 bases are a match to TRBD2. Losses at the gene ends were 3 bases for V and 0 bases for J; bases not matched to a gene: 9. The CDR3 contains 17 residues. CDR1 and CDR2 from the germline V gene are SGDLS and YYNGEE. The CDR3 nucleotides are TGTGCCAGCAGCGCCCCCCGAGCGGGACCCTCCTACAATGAGCAGTTCTTC. The encoded protein is CASSAPRAGPSYNEQFF.